Listed here are 14 T cell receptor beta chains from one sample, sequenced in a study of blood T cells in healthy people across ages. Through a sample-barcoded 5' primer and a J-beta primer mix, a second PCR was run for roughly 6 to 11 cycles. TCRdb analysed the 5' RACE reads with MiXCR anew, one entry per CDR3 protein. The sample shows around 580,000 distinct CDR3 sequences, roughly 48% of them seen only once. The specimen was blood. The receptors stem from a man aged 80 or over in good health.

This clonotype occurred a few times. The DNA of the CDR3 is TGTGCCAGCAGTTACTCAAGTTCAACGGACACTGAAGCTTTCTTT. As protein: CASSYSSSTDTEAFF. The rearrangement uses TRBV6-5 and TRBJ1-1; D not resolved. CDR3 length: 15 residues. CDR1 and CDR2 from the germline V gene are MNHEY and SVGAGI. V was clipped by 0 bases and J by 3 bases, with 11 bases between them.

This clonotype was seen many times. CDR3 sequence reads: CASSYSSGQGRNYEQYF. CDR3 DNA: TGTGCCAGCAGTTACTCGTCCGGACAGGGACGGAACTACGAGCAGTACTTC. The chain has TRBV6-6 and TRBJ2-7; 8 bases agree with TRBD1. This CDR3 comprises 17 residues. The V and J ends lost 0 bases and 3 bases, in that order; junction bases with no gene match: 10. The germline V gene has CDR1 MNHNY and CDR2 SVGAGI (reference sequence).

The chain carries TRBV7-2 and TRBJ2-1; 7 nucleotides line up with TRBD2. The CDR3 extends over 16 amino acids. CDR1 and CDR2 (germline): SGHTA, FQGNSA. Trimming removed 2 bases from V and 6 bases from J; junction bases left unmatched: 10. In nucleotides, the CDR3 is TGTGCCAGCAGCTTACGGGGAGGGACGCCAAGCAATGAGCAGTTCTTC. Its protein is CASSLRGGTPSNEQFF. The full variable domain, its missing parts supplied by reference TRBV7-2 and TRBJ2-1, is GAGVSQSPSNKVTEKGKDVELRCDPISGHTALYWYRQSLGQGLEFLIYFQGNSAPDKSGLPSDRFSAERTGGSVSTLTIQRTQQEDSAVYLCASSLRGGTPSNEQFFGPGTRLTVL.

The V call is TRBV27, the J call TRBJ2-5, with D perhaps TRBD2 (6 bases). The CDR3 covers 15 residues. CDR1 and CDR2 (germline): MNHEY, SMNVEV (reference sequence). The germline V and J ends were trimmed by 5 bases and 3 bases, with 16 bases remaining between them. Here the CDR3 DNA reads TGTGCCAGCAGTACCCTCCTAGCGCTCAAAGAGACCCAGTACTTC. It translates to CASSTLLALKETQYF.

The chain has TRBV20-1 and TRBJ1-5, with D possibly being TRBD1 (6 bases). Germline V gene data show CDR1 as DFQATT and CDR2 as SNEGSKA (reference sequence). The CDR3 spans 15 residues. Deletions cut 2 bases from V and 2 bases from J, with 13 bases between. This chain's CDR3 is CSARRQGTGNQPQHF. CDR3 DNA: TGCAGTGCTAGACGCCAGGGGACGGGCAATCAGCCCCAGCATTTT.

This clonotype was recorded many times. The chain employs TRBV6-6 and TRBJ2-1, with D tentatively TRBD1 or TRBD2 (5 bases each). Germline assignment: CDR1 MNHNY and CDR2 SVGAGI (reference sequence). The CDR3 totals 14 residues. V lost 6 bases and J 5 bases, leaving 14 bases between the germline ends. Here the CDR3 DNA reads TGTGCCAGCAGCCACCGGGACGTCAACAATGAGCAGTTCTTC. It codes for CASSHRDVNNEQFF.

This clonotype turned up a few times. This chain connects TRBV29-1 to TRBJ2-3; unclear D gene. Per germline, CDR1 SQVTM and CDR2 ANQGSEA. V dropped 3 bases and J dropped 1 base, with 8 bases sitting between them. This CDR3 is built from 13 residues. This CDR3 is CSVDPTGTDTQYF. The CDR3 DNA follows: TGCAGCGTTGACCCGACTGGCACAGATACGCAGTATTTT.

The V and J genes are TRBV29-1 and TRBJ1-2; TRBD1 aligns across 8 bases. This CDR3 has 13 residues. Germline lookup yields CDR1 SQVTM and CDR2 ANQGSEA. The ends lost 7 bases at V and 6 bases at J; junction bases unmatched: 10. The CDR3 DNA is TGCAGCGCGTCGACAGGGGAGGAGAATGGCTACACCTTC. This sequence encodes CSASTGEENGYTF.

The CDR3 coding sequence is TGCAGCGTTGATATGGAAGCAGATACGCAGTATTTT. Translated: CSVDMEADTQYF. The V and J genes are TRBV29-1 and TRBJ2-3; D is undetermined. The ends were cut back, 3 bases at V and 4 bases at J, with 8 bases in the middle. Germline V gene lookup returns CDR1 SQVTM and CDR2 ANQGSEA. This CDR3 is built from 12 residues.

The chain recombines TRBV4-3 with TRBJ1-2; no clear D gene. This CDR3 is 17 amino acids long. Germline CDR1 reads LGHNA; CDR2 reads YSLEER. V dropped 7 bases and J dropped 0 bases, with 21 bases sitting between them. CDR3 sequence: CASTQDHGVPANYGYTF. The CDR3 DNA is TGCGCCAGCACCCAGGACCATGGCGTTCCAGCTAACTATGGCTACACCTTC.

The table lists this clonotype with a few counts. This chain joins TRBV11-1 and TRBJ2-1, with a weak D call TRBD1 (6 bases). V gave up 9 bases and J gave up 8 bases, with 20 bases separating them. Germline V lookup: CDR1 SGHAT, CDR2 FQDESV (reference sequence). The length of the CDR3 is 14 residues. The CDR3 is CASDVRAGADEQFF. The CDR3 DNA is TGTGCCAGTGACGTTAGGGCAGGGGCCGATGAGCAGTTCTTC.

This clonotype occurred many times. The chain links TRBV6-2 or TRBV6-3 to TRBJ2-7; either TRBD1 or TRBD2 may supply D (5 bases each). CDR1 and CDR2 (germline): MNHEY, SVGEGT. Trimming shortened V by 4 bases and J by 3 bases, and 13 bases separated the two germline ends. The CDR3 has 14 residues. CDR3 protein: CASSSPGPDYEQYF. As DNA, the CDR3 is TGTGCCAGCAGTTCGCCGGGACCCGACTACGAGCAGTACTTC.

This rearrangement joins TRBV7-2 to TRBJ2-5; 8 bases agree with TRBD2. V trimming: 2 bases; J trimming: 4 bases; junction bases outside the gene matches: 6. Germline CDR1 reads SGHTA; CDR2 reads FQGNSA. The CDR3 loop spans 15 amino acids. CDR3 region: CASSLPGGVRETQYF. In DNA form, the CDR3 reads TGTGCCAGCAGCTTACCGGGAGGGGTTCGAGAGACCCAGTACTTC. Drawing the rest from reference TRBV7-2 and TRBJ2-5, the complete variable domain is GAGVSQSPSNKVTEKGKDVELRCDPISGHTALYWYRQSLGQGLEFLIYFQGNSAPDKSGLPSDRFSAERTGGSVSTLTIQRTQQEDSAVYLCASSLPGGVRETQYFGPGTRLLVL.

Note on this clonotype: This clone may be a read error of a much larger clone one base away. This chain uses TRBV6-5 with TRBJ2-1; TRBD1 matches 7 bases. Per the germline V gene, CDR1 is MNHEY and CDR2 is SVGAGI. The CDR3 spans 15 residues. The CDR3 loop is CASSYNRDSSNERFF. CDR3 nucleotides: TGTGCCAGCAGTTACAACCGGGACAGCTCCAATGAGCGGTTCTTC.